Many counts were recorded for the clone carrying this TCR beta chain. Antigen: not known. These data originate in a study of T cells in Graves' hyperthyroidism and ophthalmopathy. Study-level results: Stable hyperthyroidism and ophthalmopathy were separated using 13 V-J signatures.

It was uncontrolled infection, other autoimmune disease, pregnancy or lactation that excluded patients. Diagnostic assessment was based on clinical symptoms, serum thyroxine and TRAb, thyroid ultrasound and orbital computed tomography. With 5 bases clipped from V and 5 bases from J, the junction kept 4 bases outside the gene matches. The CDR3 is 13 amino acids. The germline V gene has CDR1 SGHTA and CDR2 FQGTGA. It was RNA transcripts that yielded the amplified TCR beta CDR3 regions. Initially, a first-round RT-PCR of the TCR CDR3 employed the HTBI primer set. Each CDR3 protein is one row after TCRdb ran MiXCR on the multiplex PCR reads. The data contain about 700,000 distinct CDR3 sequences, nearly 45% of them singletons.

The J gene is TRBJ2-5, the V gene TRBV7-3; 8 nucleotides line up with TRBD2. What was sequenced was peripheral blood or thyroid tissue (not recorded which). The sequence derives from an adult man with Graves' disease, either hyperthyroidism or ophthalmopathy (not recorded which). This CDR3 is CASSRTSLETQYF. CDR3 coding DNA: TGTGCCAGCAGCCGGACTAGCCTGGAGACCCAGTACTTC.